These T cell receptor beta chains were read from a single sample in a study of post-analysis software for immune sequencing data. TCRdb passed the PCR reads through MiXCR, listing each CDR3 protein once. The data show over 300,000 distinct CDR3 sequences, with about a third seen just once and around 15% held by the top ten. Sequences were obtained from blood. The source is a girl aged 10 to 17 with multiple sclerosis. CDR3s include the opening cysteine and the closing phenylalanine or tryptophan. D genes are given only for firm matches. Not all rows give a size; the values are once, few, many and, for expanded clones, a class.

CASSLGTLGANEKLFF | TGTGCCAGCAGCTTAGGAACCCTTGGAGCTAATGAAAAACTGTTTTTT | . | TRBJ1-4 | . | TRBV7-2
CASSPQANEQYF | TGCGCCAGCAGCCCACAGGCTAATGAGCAGTACTTC | . | TRBJ2-5 | . | TRBV5-1
CASSASDRANTEAFF | TGTGCCAGCAGCGCAAGCGACAGGGCGAACACTGAAGCTTTCTTT | TRBD1 | TRBJ1-1 | . | TRBV9
CASSPQAPYEQYF | TGTGCCAGCAGCCCCCAAGCCCCTTACGAGCAGTACTTC | . | TRBJ2-7 | . | TRBV7-2
CASTGGTGNSPLHF | TGTGCCAGCACCGGCGGGACCGGCAATTCACCCCTCCACTTT | . | TRBJ1-6 | few | TRBV12-3/TRBV12-4
CSGQTSGGAGEQFF | TGCAGTGGCCAGACTAGCGGGGGGGCCGGGGAGCAGTTCTTC | TRBD2 | TRBJ2-1 | . | TRBV20-1
CASSSVKIHQETQYF | TGTGCCAGCAGCTCAGTCAAGATCCACCAAGAGACCCAGTACTTC | . | TRBJ2-5 | . | TRBV7-9
CATSREYGPYEQYF | TGTGCCACCAGCAGAGAGTACGGCCCCTACGAGCAGTACTTC | . | TRBJ2-7 | few | TRBV15
CASSQEGGGAALYGYTF | TGCGCCAGCAGCCAAGAAGGCGGGGGCGCAGCCCTATATGGCTACACCTTC | . | TRBJ1-2 | few | TRBV4-1
CASSQDRRPRAKNIQYF | TGCGCCAGCAGCCAAGATAGGCGCCCGAGGGCCAAAAACATTCAGTACTTC | . | TRBJ2-4 | few | TRBV4-1
CASSLGLGSGGPSGANVLTF | TGTGCCAGCAGCTTAGGGCTGGGGAGCGGGGGTCCCTCTGGGGCCAACGTCCTGACTTTC | TRBD2 | TRBJ2-6 | . | TRBV11-2
CTSSQGGTSGTDTQYF | TGCACCAGCAGCCAAGGCGGGACTAGCGGCACAGATACGCAGTATTTT | TRBD2 | TRBJ2-3 | . | TRBV4-3
CASSLMTGLMGYTF | TGTGCCAGCAGCTTGATGACAGGGTTAATGGGCTACACCTTC | TRBD1 | TRBJ1-2 | . | TRBV7-2
CASRQEGSSYEQYF | TGTGCCAGCAGGCAAGAGGGTAGCAGCTACGAGCAGTACTTC | . | TRBJ2-7 | few | TRBV12-3/TRBV12-4
CAIRDRMNTEAFF | TGTGCCATCAGGGACAGGATGAACACTGAAGCTTTCTTT | TRBD1 | TRBJ1-1 | . | TRBV10-3
CASSRSALIAVDTQYF | TGTGCCAGCAGCCGAAGCGCTTTGATAGCCGTAGATACGCAGTATTTT | . | TRBJ2-3 | few | TRBV4-2